Reported below is one T cell receptor (beta chain). Its antigen is not identified. At one boundary the junction diverges from the germline segment, which might be a read error. This sample was included in a study of T cell repertoires in cytomegalovirus infection. About the study: It can be stated that public TCR beta signatures indicated CMV infection as well as a matching HLA type.

Germline values: CDR1 SQVTM, CDR2 ANQGSEA. CDR3 length equals 11 residues. TCRdb called the reads again in MiXCR, with one record for every CDR3 protein. Of fewer than 1,000,000 distinct CDR3 sequences in the sample, 25% to 40% were seen once. The rearrangement uses TRBV29-1 and TRBJ2-5; D is ambiguous. The clonotype originates from a human donor in good health (CMV status not recorded). Some clones in this sample may be carry-over from other donors' samples. The specimen comprised cultured CD8+ T cells from PBMCs, sampled from culture after CMV antigen stimulation. The CDR3 DNA reads TGCAGCGTTGACGACTTGGAGACACAGTACTTC. The encoded protein is CSVDDLETQYF.